The 19 T cell receptor beta chains given below trace back to one sample, sequenced in a study of blood T cell repertoires in COVID-19. Produced via immunoSEQ multiplex PCR; TCRdb's table is partial and in-frame only. The profile shows about 73,000 clones, approximately 90% of them singletons. Sequenced input: peripheral blood. These receptors all come from a woman under 30 with acute or convalescent COVID-19.

This clone was detected ten times or more. This sequence joins TRBV6-2 or TRBV6-3 and TRBJ2-3, with TRBD1 matching 9 bases. Germline values: CDR1 MNHEY, CDR2 SVGEGT. The trim removed 4 bases at V and 2 bases at J, leaving 4 bases unmatched. The CDR3 loop spans 15 amino acids. Written as DNA, the CDR3 is TGTGCCAGCAGTTTGGGGGACAGGGCCACAGATACGCAGTATTTT. Its protein product is CASSLGDRATDTQYF.

CDR3 residues: CASSFGEIYGYTF. CDR3 DNA: TGCGCCAGCAGCTTCGGGGAGATCTATGGCTACACCTTC. V and J are TRBV5-1 and TRBJ1-2, with D hard to call. Between the trimmed V and J ends, which lost 2 bases and 4 bases, there was a span of 9 bases. This CDR3 is 13 amino acids long. The germline gives CDR1 SGHRS, CDR2 YFSETQ.

The gene calls are TRBV7-9 and TRBJ1-1, with TRBD1 matching over 12 bases. The trim removed 10 bases at V and 6 bases at J, leaving 6 bases unmatched. The CDR3 has 13 amino acids. Germline CDR1 SEHNR, CDR2 FQNEAQ (reference sequence). The CDR3 nucleotides read TGTGCCACCGGGACAGGGGGCACCCCTGAAGCTTTCTTT. It specifies CATGTGGTPEAFF.

The rearrangement uses TRBV6-6 and TRBJ1-2, with D perhaps TRBD1 (6 bases). Trimming cost V 6 bases and J 5 bases, with 19 bases left between them. The CDR3 contains 15 residues. CDR1 is MNHNY, CDR2 SVGAGI, per germline (reference sequence). The CDR3 sequence: CASRPSKQGRYGYTF. CDR3 DNA: TGTGCCAGCAGACCCTCGAAGCAGGGGAGATATGGCTACACCTTC.

The chain links TRBV14 to TRBJ2-2; the D is unclear. V was pared by 4 bases and J by 1 base, with 4 bases between. This CDR3 is 13 amino acids long. Germline V lookup: CDR1 SGHDN, CDR2 FVKESK. The CDR3 nucleotides read TGTGCCAGCAGCCCAGTGAACACCGGGGAGCTGTTTTTT. It translates to CASSPVNTGELFF.

The J gene is TRBJ2-5, the V gene TRBV7-2, with D maybe TRBD2 (5 bases). CDR1 is SGHTA and CDR2 is FQGNSA in the germline V gene. Trimming stripped 1 base from V and 4 bases from J, with 16 bases between. The CDR3 loop spans 16 amino acids. The CDR3: CASSLVPGSVPETQYF. The CDR3 coding sequence is TGTGCCAGCAGCTTAGTTCCAGGTAGCGTCCCAGAGACCCAGTACTTC.

This chain connects TRBV4-1 to TRBJ2-5; D ambiguous. V was trimmed by 0 bases and J by 5 bases, leaving 13 bases between them. CDR1 and CDR2 from the germline V gene are MGHRA and YSYEKL. The CDR3 has 15 residues. DNA of the CDR3: TGCGCCAGCAGCCAAGATTATTCGCGGCTGGAGACCCAGTACTTC. Residues: CASSQDYSRLETQYF.

V is TRBV19 and J is TRBJ1-5, with 7 bases identical to TRBD1. CDR1 is LNHDA and CDR2 is SQIVND in the germline V gene (reference sequence). Trimming removed 9 bases from V and 4 bases from J; junction bases left unmatched: 9. The CDR3 extends over 14 amino acids. Here the CDR3 reads CASTTGRSNQPQHF. CDR3 sequence (DNA): TGTGCCAGCACGACAGGGAGGAGTAATCAGCCCCAGCATTTT. Using reference TRBV19 and TRBJ1-5 for the parts outside the CDR3, the full variable domain is DGGITQSPKYLFRKEGQNVTLSCEQNLNHDAMYWYRQDPGQGLRLIYYSQIVNDFQKGDIAEGYSVSREKKESFPLTVTSAQKNPTAFYLCASTTGRSNQPQHFGDGTRLSIL.

This clone was seen once. This chain uses TRBV9 with TRBJ2-3; 12 bases match TRBD2. V trimming: 6 bases; J trimming: 0 bases; junction bases outside the gene matches: 11. This CDR3 has 18 residues. Germline V gene data show CDR1 as SGDLS and CDR2 as YYNGEE. For the CDR3, the DNA is TGTGCCAGCAATCCCCTAGCGGGGGGGCGGAGGAGCACAGATACGCAGTATTTT. This translates into CASNPLAGGRRSTDTQYF.

The chain has TRBV11-2 and TRBJ1-2, with D uncertain. Deletions cut 5 bases from V and 4 bases from J, with 14 bases between. This CDR3 is built from 14 residues. Germline V CDR1 and CDR2: SGHAT, FQNNGV. The chain's CDR3 is CASSSDGRIYGYTF. The CDR3 DNA reads TGTGCCAGCAGCAGTGACGGCAGGATCTATGGCTACACCTTC. Full variable domain (missing parts from reference TRBV11-2 and TRBJ1-2): EAGVAQSPRYKIIEKRQSVAFWCNPISGHATLYWYQQILGQGPKLLIQFQNNGVVDDSQLPKDRFSAERLKGVDSTLKIQPAKLEDSAVYLCASSSDGRIYGYTFGSGTRLTVV.

The chain carries TRBV2 and TRBJ2-1, with 9 bases identical to TRBD1. In germline, CDR1 is SNHLY, CDR2 FYNNEI. With 6 bases clipped from V and 9 bases from J, the junction kept 12 bases outside the gene matches. This CDR3 comprises 15 residues. CDR3 protein: CASSQQGAGFSEQFF. In DNA, the CDR3 is TGTGCCAGCAGCCAACAGGGGGCGGGTTTTAGTGAGCAGTTCTTC.

V is TRBV7-9 and J is TRBJ1-4; the D is unclear. The CDR3 length is 12 residues. CDR1 is SEHNR, CDR2 FQNEAQ, per germline (reference sequence). V dropped 4 bases and J dropped 8 bases, with 8 bases sitting between them. The CDR3 nucleotides are TGTGCCAGCAGCTCAGTCAGGGAAAAACTGTTTTTT. Its translation: CASSSVREKLFF.

The rearrangement uses TRBV7-6 and TRBJ2-5; 7 nucleotides align to TRBD2. This CDR3 region has 16 residues. Germline V lookup: CDR1 SGHVS, CDR2 FNYEAQ. V gave up 1 base and J gave up 2 bases; unmatched junction bases: 7. Here the CDR3 reads CASSLVPAGMQETQYF. CDR3 DNA: TGTGCCAGCAGCTTAGTCCCAGCGGGGATGCAAGAGACCCAGTACTTC.

The chain is built from TRBV25-1 and TRBJ1-1; tentatively, D is TRBD1 (6 bases). The V gene lost 7 bases and the J gene lost 5 bases, with 14 bases spanning the gap. CDR1 is MGHDK and CDR2 is SYGVNS in the germline V gene. The CDR3 loop spans 13 amino acids. The CDR3 sequence: CASNSGRGTEAFF. In nucleotides, the CDR3 is TGTGCCAGCAACTCCGGAAGGGGGACTGAAGCTTTCTTT.

V is TRBV28 and J is TRBJ2-1, with 8 bases matching TRBD1. The CDR3 runs 23 residues. V lost 4 bases and J lost 8; bases outside the gene matches: 34. Germline CDR1 MDHEN, CDR2 SYDVKM. The CDR3, as DNA: TGTGCCAGCAGTTCCCATATAAGAAACAGGGCGTCGATGGTTCAGGGGGCTTTGGATGAGCAGTTCTTC. Protein: CASSSHIRNRASMVQGALDEQFF.

The rearrangement joins TRBV7-9 to TRBJ2-1, with 9 positions matching TRBD2. V dropped 1 base and J dropped 3; count of bases not matched to a gene: 4. The germline CDR1 and CDR2 sequences are SEHNR and FQNEAQ (reference sequence). CDR3 length equals 16 residues. The CDR3 here is CASSLGGSGGYNEQFF. DNA of the CDR3: TGTGCCAGCAGCTTAGGGGGTAGCGGGGGCTACAATGAGCAGTTCTTC.

The gene calls are TRBV7-2 and TRBJ2-3, with TRBD1 identical over 9 bases. Germline V gene data show CDR1 as SGHTA and CDR2 as FQGNSA. The CDR3 runs 15 residues. V dropped 6 bases and J dropped 0; count of bases not matched to a gene: 4. The CDR3 nucleotides read TGTGCCAGCAGTTCCGACAGGGGGAGCACAGATACGCAGTATTTT. Its protein product is CASSSDRGSTDTQYF.

This chain's CDR3 is CSAKTGGAATQYF. The CDR3 coding sequence is TGCAGCGCTAAAACAGGGGGAGCCGCGACCCAGTACTTC. The chain carries TRBV29-1 and TRBJ2-5; 8 positions match TRBD1. J was trimmed by 7 bases and V by 7 bases; bases with no gene match: 11. The length of the CDR3 is 13 residues. Germline V CDR1 and CDR2: SQVTM, ANQGSEA.

This rearrangement joins TRBV5-4 to TRBJ2-1, with 9 bases fitting TRBD1. CDR1 is SGHNT, CDR2 YYREEE, per germline (reference sequence). Losses at the gene ends were 2 bases for V and 3 bases for J; bases not matched to a gene: 6. This CDR3 is built from 16 residues. The CDR3: CASSFLDRGGYNEQFF. DNA for the CDR3: TGTGCCAGCAGCTTCCTCGACAGGGGGGGCTACAATGAGCAGTTCTTC.